The 10 T cell receptor beta chains below come from one sample, sequenced in a study of OX40 agonist ivuxolimab in advanced cancers. The data were produced by immunoSEQ multiplex PCR, yet TCRdb's version contains in-frame clones alone and is incomplete. The sample consists of roughly 57,000 clones, about 88% of them appearing once. The sample consisted of CD4+ or CD8+ T cells sorted from blood, taken in a trial of the OX40 agonist ivuxolimab. These receptors all stem from an adult with an advanced solid tumor such as melanoma, head and neck, liver or kidney cancer.

This chain connects TRBV11-2 to TRBJ1-2, with 7 nucleotides matching TRBD1. V was clipped by 4 bases and J by 2 bases; unmatched bases: 4. Germline CDR1 and CDR2: SGHAT and FQNNGV. The CDR3 spans 14 residues. The CDR3, as DNA: TGTGCCAGCAGCTCTATGACAGGGAACTATGGCTACACCTTC. This codes for CASSSMTGNYGYTF.

The chain employs TRBV6-1 and TRBJ1-2, with D unresolved. Trimming stripped 5 bases from V and 8 bases from J, with 9 bases between. The CDR3 is 11 residues long. Germline V gene sequence: CDR1 MNHNS, CDR2 SASEGT. The CDR3 sequence is CASSNRRGYTF. Written as DNA, the CDR3 is TGTGCCAGCAGTAACCGGAGAGGCTACACCTTC.

V usage is TRBV5-8 and J usage is TRBJ2-2; no definite D call. The CDR3 is 12 residues long. Deletions cut 4 bases from V and 6 bases from J, with 7 bases between. Germline CDR1 and CDR2: SGHTS and YDEGEE. The CDR3 here is CASSQVPGELFF. The CDR3 DNA reads TGTGCCAGCAGCCAAGTACCCGGGGAGCTGTTTTTT.

The V call is TRBV18, the J call TRBJ1-6, with a weak D call TRBD1 (5 bases). Trimming removed 3 bases at V and 10 bases at J, with 13 bases between. Germline values: CDR1 KGHSH, CDR2 LQKENI. The CDR3 is 14 residues long. CDR3 bases: TGTGCCAGCTCACCCGCAGGGACGGACTCACCCCTCCACTTT. Translating it yields CASSPAGTDSPLHF.

The CDR3 spells CASSGQNTGELFF. CDR3 nucleotides: TGTGCCAGCTCGGGACAGAACACCGGGGAGCTGTTTTTT. The V call is TRBV18, the J call TRBJ2-2, with TRBD1 as a possible D gene (6 bases). This CDR3 region has 13 residues. Germline values: CDR1 KGHSH, CDR2 LQKENI. V was pared by 6 bases and J by 1 base, with 6 bases between.

This clone showed up just once. This CDR3 reads CATSRKGQWNYGYTF. For the CDR3, the DNA is TGTGCCACCAGCAGGAAGGGACAGTGGAATTATGGCTACACCTTC. This chain uses TRBV15 with TRBJ1-2; 7 bases map to TRBD1. V dropped 3 bases and J dropped 5; count of bases not matched to a gene: 9. The CDR3 consists of 15 residues. Per germline, CDR1 LNHNV and CDR2 YYDKDF (reference sequence). Full variable domain (outside the CDR3, taken from reference TRBV15 and TRBJ1-2): DAMVIQNPRYQVTQFGKPVTLSCSQTLNHNVMYWYQQKSSQAPKLLFHYYDKDFNNEADTPDNFQSRRPNTSFCFLDIRSPGLGDTAMYLCATSRKGQWNYGYTFGSGTRLTVV.

This rearrangement joins TRBV30 to TRBJ1-2, with no clear D. The CDR3 sequence is 12 residues long. Germline CDR1 GTSNPN, CDR2 SVGIG (reference sequence). The V end lost 4 bases, the J end lost 4 bases, and 10 bases lay between the germline ends. In nucleotides, the CDR3 is TGTGCCTGGATATATTCGAGCTATGGCTACACCTTC. Translated: CAWIYSSYGYTF.

The CDR3 region is CASSSLAGRSDTQYF. CDR3 coding DNA: TGTGCCAGCAGCTCCTTAGCGGGACGATCAGATACGCAGTATTTT. This chain connects TRBV5-5 to TRBJ2-3, with TRBD2 identical over 8 bases. The length of the CDR3 is 15 residues. The V segment lost 3 bases and the J segment 4 bases; nucleotides outside the gene matches: 7. Germline V gene lookup returns CDR1 SGHKS and CDR2 YYEKEE (reference sequence).

The CDR3 region is CASSYSRQGKNIQYF. The CDR3 region has the DNA TGTGCCAGCAGTTACTCTCGGCAGGGCAAAAACATTCAGTACTTC. This chain uses TRBV6-6 with TRBJ2-4; TRBD1 is a possible D gene (5 bases). Germline values: CDR1 MNHNY, CDR2 SVGAGI (reference sequence). Deletions cut 0 bases from V and 3 bases from J, with 9 bases between. CDR3 length: 15 residues.

In this sample, this clone turned up a few times. The chain uses TRBV29-1 and TRBJ1-1, with no clear D. The CDR3 has 12 residues. V was pared by 6 bases and J by 1 base, with 9 bases between. In germline, CDR1 is SQVTM, CDR2 ANQGSEA. The chain's CDR3 is CSVSWRNTEAFF. CDR3 DNA: TGCAGCGTGTCGTGGCGGAACACTGAAGCTTTCTTT.